This T cell receptor beta chain was identified during a study of CD8 T cells in Susac syndrome. Across the study: When blood was drawn, the patients with Susac syndrome were therapy-naive, on corticosteroids, or on intravenous immunoglobulin alone.

Each Susac syndrome patient had definite or probable disease by recently defined criteria. The CDR3 is 14 residues long. Losses at the gene ends were 6 bases for V and 4 bases for J; bases not matched to a gene: 6. Germline V CDR1 and CDR2: SGHTA, FQGTGA. Random hexamers were used to reverse transcribe roughly 0.5 to 1 ug of RNA. Across 54 Vbeta and 13 Jbeta, immunoSEQ multiplex PCR amplified TCR beta CDR3. MiXCR was run by TCRdb on the immunoSEQ multiplex PCR reads, yielding one entry per CDR3 protein. The sample shows 70,000 to 75,000 distinct CDR3 sequences, 93% of them seen only once. This rearrangement joins TRBV7-3 to TRBJ2-4; 7 nucleotides match TRBD1. The source material was CD4+ T cells from PBMCs. This clonotype was obtained from a human donor with Susac syndrome. The CDR3 sequence: CASRLQGRKNIQYF. The CDR3 DNA is TGTGCCAGCAGGTTACAGGGGCGGAAAAACATTCAGTACTTC. Using reference TRBV7-3 and TRBJ2-4 for the parts outside the CDR3, the full variable domain is GAGVSQTPSNKVTEKGKYVELRCDPISGHTALYWYRQSLGQGPEFLIYFQGTGAADDSGLPNDRFFAVRPEGSVSTLKIQRTERGDSAVYLCASRLQGRKNIQYFGAGTRLSVL.